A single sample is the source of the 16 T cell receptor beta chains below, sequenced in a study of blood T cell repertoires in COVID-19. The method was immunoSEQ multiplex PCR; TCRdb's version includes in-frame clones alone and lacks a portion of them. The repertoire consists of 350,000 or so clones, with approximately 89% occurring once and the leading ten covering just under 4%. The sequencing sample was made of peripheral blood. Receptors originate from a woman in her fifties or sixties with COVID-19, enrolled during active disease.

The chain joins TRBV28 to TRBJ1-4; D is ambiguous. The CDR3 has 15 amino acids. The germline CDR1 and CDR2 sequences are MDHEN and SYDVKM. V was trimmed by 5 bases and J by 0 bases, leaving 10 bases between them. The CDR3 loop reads CASSIGGTTNEKLFF. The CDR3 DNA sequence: TGTGCCAGCAGTATTGGCGGGACAACTAATGAAAAACTGTTTTTT.

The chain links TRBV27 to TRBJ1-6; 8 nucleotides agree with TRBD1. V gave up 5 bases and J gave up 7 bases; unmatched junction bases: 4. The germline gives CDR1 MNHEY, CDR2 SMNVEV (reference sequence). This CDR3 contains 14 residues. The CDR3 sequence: CASSTRQGNSPLHF. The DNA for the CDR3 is TGTGCCAGCAGTACCCGACAGGGGAATTCACCCCTCCACTTT.

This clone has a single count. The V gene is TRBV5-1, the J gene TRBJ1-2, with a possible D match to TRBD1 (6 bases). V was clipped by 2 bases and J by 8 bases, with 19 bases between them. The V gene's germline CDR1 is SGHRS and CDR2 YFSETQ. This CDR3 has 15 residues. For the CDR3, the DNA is TGCGCCAGCAGCTTCTTGCCAAACCAGGGGCAAGGCTACACCTTC. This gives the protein CASSFLPNQGQGYTF.

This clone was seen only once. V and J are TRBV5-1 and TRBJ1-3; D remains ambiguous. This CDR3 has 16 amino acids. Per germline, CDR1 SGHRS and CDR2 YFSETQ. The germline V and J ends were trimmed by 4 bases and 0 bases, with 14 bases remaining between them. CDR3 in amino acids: CASSPEVRTSGNTIYF. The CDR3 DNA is TGCGCCAGCAGCCCGGAGGTCCGTACCTCTGGAAACACCATATATTTT.

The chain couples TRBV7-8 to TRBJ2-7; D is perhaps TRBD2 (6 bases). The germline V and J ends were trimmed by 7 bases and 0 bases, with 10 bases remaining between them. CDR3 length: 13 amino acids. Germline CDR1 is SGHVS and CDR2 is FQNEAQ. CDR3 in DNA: TGTGCCAGCAAGGAGGGTTTCTCCTACGAGCAGTACTTC. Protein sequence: CASKEGFSYEQYF.

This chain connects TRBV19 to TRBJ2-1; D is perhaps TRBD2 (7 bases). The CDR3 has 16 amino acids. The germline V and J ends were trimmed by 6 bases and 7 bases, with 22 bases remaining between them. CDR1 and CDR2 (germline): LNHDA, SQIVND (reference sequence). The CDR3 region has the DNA TGTGCCAGTAGAACCCCGCGCGGGGGCTCGGTGAATGAGCAGTTCTTC. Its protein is CASRTPRGGSVNEQFF.

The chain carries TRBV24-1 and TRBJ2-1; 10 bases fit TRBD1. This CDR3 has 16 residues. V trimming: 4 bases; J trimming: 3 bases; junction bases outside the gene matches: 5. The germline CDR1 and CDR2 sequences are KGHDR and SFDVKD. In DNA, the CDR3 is TGTGCCACCAGTGACTCCGGGACAGGGGTCTACAATGAGCAGTTCTTC. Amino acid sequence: CATSDSGTGVYNEQFF.

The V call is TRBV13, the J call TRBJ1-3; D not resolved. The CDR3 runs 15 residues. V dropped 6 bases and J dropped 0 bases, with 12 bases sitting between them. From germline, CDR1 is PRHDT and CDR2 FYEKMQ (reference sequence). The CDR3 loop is CASRYFPHSGNTIYF. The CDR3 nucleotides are TGTGCCAGCAGATACTTTCCGCACTCTGGAAACACCATATATTTT.

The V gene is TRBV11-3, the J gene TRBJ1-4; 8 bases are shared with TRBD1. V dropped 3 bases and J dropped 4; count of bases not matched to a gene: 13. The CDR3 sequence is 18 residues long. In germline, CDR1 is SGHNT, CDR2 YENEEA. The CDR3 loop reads CASSFRGRPGALNEKLFF. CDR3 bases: TGTGCCAGCAGCTTCAGGGGGCGCCCGGGGGCACTTAATGAAAAACTGTTTTTT.

CDR3 loop: CASSGATGYNEQFF. The CDR3 nucleotides are TGTGCCAGCAGTGGGGCGACGGGTTACAATGAGCAGTTCTTC. The chain is built from TRBV28 and TRBJ2-1; D might be TRBD1 (5 bases). Trimming left V 5 bases short and J 4 bases short, with 12 bases between. The germline V gene encodes CDR1 MDHEN and CDR2 SYDVKM. CDR3 length equals 14 residues.

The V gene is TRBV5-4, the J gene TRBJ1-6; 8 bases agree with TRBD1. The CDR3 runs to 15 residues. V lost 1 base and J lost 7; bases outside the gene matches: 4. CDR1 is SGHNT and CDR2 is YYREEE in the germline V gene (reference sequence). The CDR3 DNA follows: TGTGCCAGCAGCTTGCCAGGGGGCTGGAATTCACCCCTCCACTTT. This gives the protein CASSLPGGWNSPLHF. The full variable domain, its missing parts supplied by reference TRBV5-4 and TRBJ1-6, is ETGVTQSPTHLIKTRGQQVTLRCSSQSGHNTVSWYQQALGQGPQFIFQYYREEENGRGNFPPRFSGLQFPNYSSELNVNALELDDSALYLCASSLPGGWNSPLHFGNGTRLTVT.

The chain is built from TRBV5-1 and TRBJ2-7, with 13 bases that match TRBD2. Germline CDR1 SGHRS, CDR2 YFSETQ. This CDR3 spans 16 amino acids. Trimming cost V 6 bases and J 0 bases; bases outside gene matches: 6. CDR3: CASNSGTSGVSYEQYF. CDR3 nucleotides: TGCGCCAGCAACTCCGGGACTAGCGGGGTCTCCTACGAGCAGTACTTC. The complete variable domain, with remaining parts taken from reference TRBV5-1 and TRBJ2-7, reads KAGVTQTPRYLIKTRGQQVTLSCSPISGHRSVSWYQQTPGQGLQFLFEYFSETQRNKGNFPGRFSGRQFSNSRSEMNVSTLELGDSALYLCASNSGTSGVSYEQYFGPGTRLTVT.

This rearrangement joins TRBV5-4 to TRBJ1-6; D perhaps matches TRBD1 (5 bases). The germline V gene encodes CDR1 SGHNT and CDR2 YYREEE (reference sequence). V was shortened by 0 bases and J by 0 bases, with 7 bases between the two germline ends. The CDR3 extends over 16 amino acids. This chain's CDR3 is CASSLGQGSYNSPLHF. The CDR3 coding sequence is TGTGCCAGCAGCTTGGGGCAGGGCTCCTATAATTCACCCCTCCACTTT.

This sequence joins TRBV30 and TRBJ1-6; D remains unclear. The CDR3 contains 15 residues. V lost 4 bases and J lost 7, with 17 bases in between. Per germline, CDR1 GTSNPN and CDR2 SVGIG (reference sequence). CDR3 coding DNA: TGTGCCTGGAAAGCGGAGAGAAGCACCAATTCACCCCTCCACTTT. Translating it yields CAWKAERSTNSPLHF. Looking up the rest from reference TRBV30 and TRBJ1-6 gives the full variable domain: SQTIHQWPATLVQPVGSPLSLECTVEGTSNPNLYWYRQAAGRGLQLLFYSVGIGQISSEVPQNLSASRPQDRQFILSSKKLLLSDSGFYLCAWKAERSTNSPLHFGNGTRLTVT.

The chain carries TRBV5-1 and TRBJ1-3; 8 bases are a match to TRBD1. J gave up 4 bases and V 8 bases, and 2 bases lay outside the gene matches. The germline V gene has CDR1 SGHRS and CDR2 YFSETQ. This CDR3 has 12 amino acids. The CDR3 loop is CASGTGGNTIYF. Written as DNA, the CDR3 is TGCGCCAGTGGGACAGGCGGAAACACCATATATTTT.

CDR3 residues: CAWGDPDRRVISPLHF. CDR3 coding DNA: TGTGCCTGGGGGGATCCGGACAGGCGAGTTATTTCACCCCTCCACTTT. The chain is built from TRBV30 and TRBJ1-6, with 7 bases fitting TRBD1. V was clipped by 5 bases and J by 9 bases; unmatched bases: 16. The CDR3 has 16 residues. CDR1 is GTSNPN and CDR2 is SVGIG in the germline V gene (reference sequence).